The clone carrying this T cell receptor (beta chain) appeared a single time. Each clinical donor contributed on average around 110,000 T cells from unsorted cryopreserved PBMC. Trimming cost V 5 bases and J 4 bases; bases outside gene matches: 11. The CDR3 has 15 amino acids. Per the germline V gene, CDR1 is MNHEY and CDR2 is SMNVEV (reference sequence). TCRdb keeps only in-frame clones here, not all; method: immunoSEQ multiplex PCR. The profile shows some 10,000 clones, roughly 94% of them singletons. The data originate from a study of T cells in tuberculosis. Study overall: In South Africa, adults with active tuberculosis were compared with IGRA-negative and latently infected IGRA-positive adolescents.

This clonotype was sampled from an adult with tuberculosis. Material: PBMCs. The rearrangement links TRBV27 to TRBJ2-7; TRBD2 matches at 7 bases. The CDR3 sequence is CASSVFAGVGYEQYF. The CDR3 region has the DNA TGTGCCAGCAGTGTATTTGCGGGAGTCGGGTACGAGCAGTACTTC.